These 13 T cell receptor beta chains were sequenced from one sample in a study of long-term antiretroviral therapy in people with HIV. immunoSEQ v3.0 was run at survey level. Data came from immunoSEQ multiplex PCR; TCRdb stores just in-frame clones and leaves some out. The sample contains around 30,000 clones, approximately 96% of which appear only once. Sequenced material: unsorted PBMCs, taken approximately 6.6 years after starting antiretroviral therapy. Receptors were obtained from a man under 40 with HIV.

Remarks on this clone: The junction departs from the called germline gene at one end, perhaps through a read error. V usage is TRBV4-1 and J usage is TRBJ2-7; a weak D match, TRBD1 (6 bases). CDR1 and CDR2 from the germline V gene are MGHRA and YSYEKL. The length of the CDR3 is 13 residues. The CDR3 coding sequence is TGCGCCAGCAGCCAAGATATCTCCGCCCAGGGGCACTTC. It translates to CASSQDISAQGHF.

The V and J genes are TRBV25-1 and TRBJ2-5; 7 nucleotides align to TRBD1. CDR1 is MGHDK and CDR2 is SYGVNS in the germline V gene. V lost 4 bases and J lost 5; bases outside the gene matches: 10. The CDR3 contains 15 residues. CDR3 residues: CASSAGQRVGETQYF. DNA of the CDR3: TGTGCCAGCAGTGCGGGACAGAGGGTGGGGGAGACCCAGTACTTC.

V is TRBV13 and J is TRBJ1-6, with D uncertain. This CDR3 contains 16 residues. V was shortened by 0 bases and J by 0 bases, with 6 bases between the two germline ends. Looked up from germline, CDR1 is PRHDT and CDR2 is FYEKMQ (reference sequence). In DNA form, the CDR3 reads TGTGCCAGCAGCTTAGGAGGGAGCTCCTATAATTCACCCCTCCACTTT. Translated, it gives CASSLGGSSYNSPLHF.

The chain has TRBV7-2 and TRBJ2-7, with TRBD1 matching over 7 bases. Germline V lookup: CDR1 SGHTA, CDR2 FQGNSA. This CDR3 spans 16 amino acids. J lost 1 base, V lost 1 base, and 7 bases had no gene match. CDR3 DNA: TGTGCCAGCAGCTTAGGACAGGGATTCCCTTCCTACGAGCAGTACTTC. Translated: CASSLGQGFPSYEQYF.

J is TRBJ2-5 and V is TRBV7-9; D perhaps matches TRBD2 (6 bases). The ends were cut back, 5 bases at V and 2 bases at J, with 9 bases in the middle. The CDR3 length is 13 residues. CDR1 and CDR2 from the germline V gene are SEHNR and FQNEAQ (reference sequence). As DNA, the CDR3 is TGTGCCAGCAGCCGGGACTGGCAAGAGACCCAGTACTTC. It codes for CASSRDWQETQYF.

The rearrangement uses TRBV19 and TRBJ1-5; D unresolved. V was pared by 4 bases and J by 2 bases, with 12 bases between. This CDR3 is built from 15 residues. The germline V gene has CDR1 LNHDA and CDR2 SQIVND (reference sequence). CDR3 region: CASSTRMGGNQPQHF. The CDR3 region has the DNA TGTGCCAGTAGTACACGGATGGGCGGCAATCAGCCCCAGCATTTT.

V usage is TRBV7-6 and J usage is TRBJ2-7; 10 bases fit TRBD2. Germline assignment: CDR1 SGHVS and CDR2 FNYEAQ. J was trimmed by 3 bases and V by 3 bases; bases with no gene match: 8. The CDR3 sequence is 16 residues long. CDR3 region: CASSLYSGGPSYEQYF. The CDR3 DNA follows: TGTGCCAGCAGCTTGTATAGCGGGGGGCCCAGCTACGAGCAGTACTTC.

CDR3 sequence: CAINQGIGNSPLHF. The CDR3 DNA reads as TGTGCCATCAACCAGGGAATAGGGAATTCACCCCTCCACTTT. The rearrangement joins TRBV10-3 to TRBJ1-6, with a possible D match to TRBD1 (5 bases). Germline V gene data show CDR1 as ENHRY and CDR2 as SYGVKD. The germline V and J ends were trimmed by 7 bases and 7 bases, with 14 bases remaining between them. This CDR3 has 14 amino acids.

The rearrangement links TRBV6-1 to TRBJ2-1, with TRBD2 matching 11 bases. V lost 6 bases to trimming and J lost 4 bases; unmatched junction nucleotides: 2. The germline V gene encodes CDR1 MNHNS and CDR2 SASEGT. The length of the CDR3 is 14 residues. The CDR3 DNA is TGTGCCAGCAGGCTAGCGGGGGGTTACAATGAGCAGTTCTTC. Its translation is CASRLAGGYNEQFF.

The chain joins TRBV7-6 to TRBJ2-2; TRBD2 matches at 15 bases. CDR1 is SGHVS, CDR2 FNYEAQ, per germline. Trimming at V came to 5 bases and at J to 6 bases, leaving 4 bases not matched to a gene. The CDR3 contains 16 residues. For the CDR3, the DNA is TGTGCCAGCAGCCAGCGGACTAGCGGGAGGGCCGGGGAGCTGTTTTTT. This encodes CASSQRTSGRAGELFF.

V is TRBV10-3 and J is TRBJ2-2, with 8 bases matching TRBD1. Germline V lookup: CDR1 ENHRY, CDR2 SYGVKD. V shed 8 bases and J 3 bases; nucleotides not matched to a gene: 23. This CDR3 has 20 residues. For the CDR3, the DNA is TGTGCCATCGGGGGAGATGCCGGGACAGGAGACCTCCCGTACACCGGGGAGCTGTTTTTT. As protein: CAIGGDAGTGDLPYTGELFF.

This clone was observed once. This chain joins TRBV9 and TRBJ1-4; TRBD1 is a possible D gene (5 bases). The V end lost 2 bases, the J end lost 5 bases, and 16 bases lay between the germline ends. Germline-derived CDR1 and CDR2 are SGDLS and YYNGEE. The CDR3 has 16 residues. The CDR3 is CASSVSQGGVNEKLFF. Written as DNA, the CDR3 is TGTGCCAGCAGCGTCTCCCAGGGAGGGGTGAATGAAAAACTGTTTTTT.

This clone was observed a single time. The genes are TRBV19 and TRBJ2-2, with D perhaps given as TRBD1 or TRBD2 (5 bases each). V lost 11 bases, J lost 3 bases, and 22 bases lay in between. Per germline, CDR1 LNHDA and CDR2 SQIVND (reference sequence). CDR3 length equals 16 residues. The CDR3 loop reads CASASMLRGDTGELFF. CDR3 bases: TGTGCCTCCGCTTCCATGCTACGAGGGGACACCGGGGAGCTGTTTTTT. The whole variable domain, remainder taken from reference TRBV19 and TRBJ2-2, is DGGITQSPKYLFRKEGQNVTLSCEQNLNHDAMYWYRQDPGQGLRLIYYSQIVNDFQKGDIAEGYSVSREKKESFPLTVTSAQKNPTAFYLCASASMLRGDTGELFFGEGSRLTVL.